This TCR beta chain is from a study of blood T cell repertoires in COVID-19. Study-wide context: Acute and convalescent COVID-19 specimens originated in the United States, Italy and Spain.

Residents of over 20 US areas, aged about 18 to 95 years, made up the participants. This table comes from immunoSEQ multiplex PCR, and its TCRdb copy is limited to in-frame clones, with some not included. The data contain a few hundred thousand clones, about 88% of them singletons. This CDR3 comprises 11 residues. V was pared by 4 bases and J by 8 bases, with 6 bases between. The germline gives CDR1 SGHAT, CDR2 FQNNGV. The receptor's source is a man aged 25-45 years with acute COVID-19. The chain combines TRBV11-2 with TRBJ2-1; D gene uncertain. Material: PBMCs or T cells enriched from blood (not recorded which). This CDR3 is CASSSRDEQFF. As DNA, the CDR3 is TGTGCCAGCAGCTCTCGAGATGAGCAGTTCTTC.